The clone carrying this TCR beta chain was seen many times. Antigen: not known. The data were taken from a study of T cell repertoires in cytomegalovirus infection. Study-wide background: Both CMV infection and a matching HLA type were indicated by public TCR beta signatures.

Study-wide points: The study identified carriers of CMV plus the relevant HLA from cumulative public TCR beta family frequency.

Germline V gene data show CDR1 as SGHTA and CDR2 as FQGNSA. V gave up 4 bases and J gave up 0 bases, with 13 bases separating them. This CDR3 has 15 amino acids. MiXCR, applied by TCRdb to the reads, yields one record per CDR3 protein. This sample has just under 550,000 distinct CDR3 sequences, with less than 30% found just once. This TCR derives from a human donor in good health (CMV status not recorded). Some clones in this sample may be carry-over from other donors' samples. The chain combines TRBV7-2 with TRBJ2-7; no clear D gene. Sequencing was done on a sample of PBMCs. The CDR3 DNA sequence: TGTGCCAGCAGCTCCTCCGCCGGCGTCTCCTACGAGCAGTACTTC. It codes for CASSSSAGVSYEQYF.